Detailed here is one TCR beta chain. TCRdb ran MiXCR on the 5' RACE reads and lists one entry per CDR3 protein. The profile shows about 220,000 distinct CDR3 sequences, 5.5% to 7.5% of them singletons. V was trimmed by 6 bases and J by 2 bases, leaving 10 bases between them. CDR3 size: 13 residues. The germline V gene encodes CDR1 MNHNS and CDR2 SASEGT. These data belong to a study of identical twins. The data also belong to a second study, concerning T cells expressing NK-cell markers. That study reports: The study sequenced eight donors, seven HCMV-seropositive and one seronegative.

The sequence was collected from a young woman in good health. The rearrangement links TRBV6-1 to TRBJ1-2; D gene uncertain. Material for sequencing was CD8+ T cells sorted from blood. DNA for the CDR3: TGTGCCAGCAGGTCCGGGATAAACTATGGCTACACCTTC. This translates into CASRSGINYGYTF.